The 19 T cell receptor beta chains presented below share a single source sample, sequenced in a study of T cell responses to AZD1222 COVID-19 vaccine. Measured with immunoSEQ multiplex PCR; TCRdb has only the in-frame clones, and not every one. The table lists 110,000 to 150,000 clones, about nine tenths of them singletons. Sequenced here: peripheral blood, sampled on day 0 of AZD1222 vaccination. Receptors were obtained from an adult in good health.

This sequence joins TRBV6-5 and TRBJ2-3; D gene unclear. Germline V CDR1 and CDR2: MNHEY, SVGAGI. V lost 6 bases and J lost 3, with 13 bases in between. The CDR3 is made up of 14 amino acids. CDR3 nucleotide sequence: TGTGCCAGCAGCCTTCGAGCCAAGACAGATACGCAGTATTTT. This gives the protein CASSLRAKTDTQYF.

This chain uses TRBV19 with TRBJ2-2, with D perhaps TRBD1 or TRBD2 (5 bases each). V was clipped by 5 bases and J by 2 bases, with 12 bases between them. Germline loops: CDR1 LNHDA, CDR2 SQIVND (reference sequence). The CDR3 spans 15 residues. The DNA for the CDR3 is TGTGCCAGTAGTCCGGGGCCGTCTAACACCGGGGAGCTGTTTTTT. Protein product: CASSPGPSNTGELFF.

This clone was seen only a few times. In nucleotides, the CDR3 is TGTGCCAGCAGTTTCGGCAGGGTCGAGACTGAAGCTTTCTTT. This codes for CASSFGRVETEAFF. The rearrangement uses TRBV28 and TRBJ1-1, with D perhaps TRBD1 (5 bases). Trimming cost V 3 bases and J 5 bases, with 13 bases left between them. In germline, CDR1 is MDHEN, CDR2 SYDVKM. The CDR3 extends over 14 amino acids.

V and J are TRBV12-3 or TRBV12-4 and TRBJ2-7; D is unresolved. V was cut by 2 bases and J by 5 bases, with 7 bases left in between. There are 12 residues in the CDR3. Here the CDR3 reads CASSLSAHEQYF. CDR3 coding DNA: TGTGCCAGCAGTTTATCTGCCCACGAGCAGTACTTC.

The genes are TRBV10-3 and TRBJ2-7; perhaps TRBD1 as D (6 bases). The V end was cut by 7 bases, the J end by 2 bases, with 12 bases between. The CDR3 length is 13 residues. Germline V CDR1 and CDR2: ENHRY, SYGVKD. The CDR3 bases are TGTGCCATCAAGGACAGCACCGCCTACGAGCAGTACTTC. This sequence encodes CAIKDSTAYEQYF.

The CDR3 region is CASSKVTGPHLQGNEKLFF. The CDR3, as DNA: TGTGCCAGCAGCAAAGTGACAGGGCCCCACCTTCAGGGGAATGAAAAACTGTTTTTT. The chain is built from TRBV21-1 and TRBJ1-4; the listed D gene, TRBD1, was not tested against the DNA. TRBV21-1 is a recognized pseudogene. This CDR3 comprises 19 residues.

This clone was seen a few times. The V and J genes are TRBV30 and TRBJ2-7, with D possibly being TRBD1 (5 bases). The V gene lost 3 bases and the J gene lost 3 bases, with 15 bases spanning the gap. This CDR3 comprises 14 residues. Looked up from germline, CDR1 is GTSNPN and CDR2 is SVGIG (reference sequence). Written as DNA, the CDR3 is TGTGCCTGGAGGAAGGCTACAGGCTTCTACGAGCAGTACTTC. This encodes CAWRKATGFYEQYF.

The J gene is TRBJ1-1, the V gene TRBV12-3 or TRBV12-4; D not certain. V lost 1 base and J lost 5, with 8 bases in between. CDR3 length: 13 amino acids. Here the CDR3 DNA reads TGTGCCAGCAGTTTAGTAGGGCAGACTGAAGCTTTCTTT. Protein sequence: CASSLVGQTEAFF.

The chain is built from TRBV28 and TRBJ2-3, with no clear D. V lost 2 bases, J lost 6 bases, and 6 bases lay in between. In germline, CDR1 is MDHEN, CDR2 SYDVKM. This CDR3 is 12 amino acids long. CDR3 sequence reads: CASSLQTDTQYF. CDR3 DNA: TGTGCCAGCAGTTTACAGACCGATACGCAGTATTTT.

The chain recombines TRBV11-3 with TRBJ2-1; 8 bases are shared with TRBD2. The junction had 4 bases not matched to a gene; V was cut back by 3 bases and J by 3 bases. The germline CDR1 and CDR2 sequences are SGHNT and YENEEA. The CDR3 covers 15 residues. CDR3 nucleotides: TGTGCCAGCAGCTTGGGCGGGAGGAGCTACAATGAGCAGTTCTTC. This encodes CASSLGGRSYNEQFF.

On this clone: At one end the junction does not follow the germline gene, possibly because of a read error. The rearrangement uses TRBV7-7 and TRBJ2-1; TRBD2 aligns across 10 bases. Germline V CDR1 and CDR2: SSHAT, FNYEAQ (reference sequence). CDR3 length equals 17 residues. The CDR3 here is CASSLGSGASGSNEQFF. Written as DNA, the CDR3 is TGTGCTAGCAGCTTAGGCTCGGGAGCTAGCGGGAGTAATGAGCAGTTCTTC.

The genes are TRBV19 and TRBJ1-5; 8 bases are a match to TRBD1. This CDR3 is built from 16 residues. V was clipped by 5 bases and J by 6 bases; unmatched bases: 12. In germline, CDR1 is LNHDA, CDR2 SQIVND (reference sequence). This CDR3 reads CASSPGQGGSSQPQHF. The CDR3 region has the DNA TGTGCCAGTAGTCCCGGACAGGGCGGAAGTAGTCAGCCCCAGCATTTT.

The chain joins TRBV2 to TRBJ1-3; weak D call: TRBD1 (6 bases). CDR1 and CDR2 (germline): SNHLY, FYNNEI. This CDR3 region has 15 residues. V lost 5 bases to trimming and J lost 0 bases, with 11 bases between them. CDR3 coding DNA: TGTGCCAGCAGTCCCACAGGGCTCTCTGGAAACACCATATATTTT. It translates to CASSPTGLSGNTIYF.

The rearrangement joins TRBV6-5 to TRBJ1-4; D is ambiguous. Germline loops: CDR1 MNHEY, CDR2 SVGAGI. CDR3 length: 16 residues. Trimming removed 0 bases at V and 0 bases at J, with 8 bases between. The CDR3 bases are TGTGCCAGCAGTTACTCGTCCTCTGCAACTAATGAAAAACTGTTTTTT. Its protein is CASSYSSSATNEKLFF.

The CDR3 reads CATSRDQAGPQHF. CDR3 coding DNA: TGTGCCACCAGCAGAGATCAGGCAGGGCCCCAGCATTTT. The chain is built from TRBV15 and TRBJ1-5; D is uncertain. CDR1 LNHNV and CDR2 YYDKDF come from the germline V gene (reference sequence). The CDR3 loop spans 13 amino acids. Trimming took off 0 bases at V and 9 bases at J, with 9 bases between the two ends.

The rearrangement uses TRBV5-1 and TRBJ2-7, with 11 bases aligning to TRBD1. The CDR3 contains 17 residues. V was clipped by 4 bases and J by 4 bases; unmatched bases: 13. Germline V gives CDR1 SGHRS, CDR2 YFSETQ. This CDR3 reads CASSIRSRTGGGYEQYF. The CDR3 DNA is TGCGCCAGCAGCATCCGATCAAGGACAGGGGGCGGGTACGAGCAGTACTTC.

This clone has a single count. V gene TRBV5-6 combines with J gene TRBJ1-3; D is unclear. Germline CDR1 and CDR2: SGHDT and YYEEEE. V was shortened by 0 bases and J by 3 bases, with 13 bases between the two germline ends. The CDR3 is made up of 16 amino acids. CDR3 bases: TGTGCCAGCAGCTTGGCTTTGGGTTCGGTTGGAAACACCATATATTTT. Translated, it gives CASSLALGSVGNTIYF.

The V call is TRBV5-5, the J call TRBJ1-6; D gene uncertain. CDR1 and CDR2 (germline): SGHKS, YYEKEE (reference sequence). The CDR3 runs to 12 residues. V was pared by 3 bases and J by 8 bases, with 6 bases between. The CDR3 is CASSSVDSPLHF. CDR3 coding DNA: TGTGCCAGCAGCTCGGTGGATTCACCCCTCCACTTT.

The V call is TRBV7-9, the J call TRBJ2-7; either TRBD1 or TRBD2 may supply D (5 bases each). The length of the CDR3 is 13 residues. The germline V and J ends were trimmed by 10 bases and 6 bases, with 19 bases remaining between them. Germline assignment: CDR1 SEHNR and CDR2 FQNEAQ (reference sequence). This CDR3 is CATQNTGTPEQYF. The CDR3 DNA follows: TGTGCCACCCAAAACACTGGGACGCCCGAGCAGTACTTC.